The 31 T cell receptor beta chains in this list originate from one sample, sequenced in a study of cytomegalovirus exposure and HLA in healthy donors. PCR used 60 Vbeta primers and 13 Jbeta primers. The table came from immunoSEQ multiplex PCR; TCRdb's copy has only in-frame clones and leaves some out. The profile shows about 160,000 clones, 83% of them singletons. Material: PBMCs. The receptors derive from a man aged 45-65 years in good health and CMV-seropositive.

The chain uses TRBV21-1 and TRBJ2-1; the table's D call, TRBD2, has no DNA check behind it. TRBV21-1 has pseudogene status. The CDR3 spans 15 residues. CDR3 nucleotides: TGTGCCAGTCGTCGGGAGGGGGAATTTTACAATGAGCAGTTCTTC. Protein sequence: CASRREGEFYNEQFF.

This clone has just a few counts. The chain joins TRBV28 to TRBJ1-3; D might be TRBD1 (6 bases). The CDR3 totals 18 residues. Germline V gene sequence: CDR1 MDHEN, CDR2 SYDVKM. Deletions cut 3 bases from V and 3 bases from J, with 21 bases between. The CDR3 loop reads CASSFPPATGSRGNTIYF. In DNA, the CDR3 is TGTGCCAGCAGTTTCCCCCCCGCAACAGGGAGTCGTGGAAACACCATATATTTT.

The CDR3 loop reads CASRRDSGNTIYF. CDR3 nucleotide sequence: TGTGCCAGCAGACGGGACAGTGGAAACACCATATATTTT. The chain joins TRBV6-5 to TRBJ1-3; 7 positions match TRBD1. With V trimmed by 6 bases and J by 3 bases, 2 bases remained unmatched. There are 13 residues in the CDR3. CDR1 is MNHEY and CDR2 is SVGAGI in the germline V gene.

The genes are TRBV4-3 and TRBJ2-5; D perhaps matches TRBD1 (6 bases). The CDR3 extends over 15 amino acids. Germline loops: CDR1 LGHNA, CDR2 YSLEER. V lost 0 bases to trimming and J lost 2 bases, with 10 bases between them. CDR3 coding DNA: TGCGCCAGCAGCCAAGATTGGGGGCCTCAAGAGACCCAGTACTTC. Translation gives CASSQDWGPQETQYF.

The chain carries TRBV2 and TRBJ2-7; D is uncertain. V lost 5 bases, J lost 2 bases, and 13 bases lay in between. This CDR3 has 14 residues. The germline V gene encodes CDR1 SNHLY and CDR2 FYNNEI. CDR3 loop: CASSSGKSPYEQYF. DNA of the CDR3: TGTGCCAGCAGTTCGGGTAAAAGCCCCTACGAGCAGTACTTC.

The genes are TRBV9 and TRBJ2-5; D may be TRBD2 (6 bases). Germline CDR1 is SGDLS and CDR2 is YYNGEE. V lost 1 base to trimming and J lost 5 bases, with 15 bases between them. The length of the CDR3 is 15 residues. The CDR3 coding sequence is TGTGCCAGCAGCGTAATGGAGGGAGGATACGAGACCCAGTACTTC. Translating gives CASSVMEGGYETQYF.

The rearrangement links TRBV19 to TRBJ1-5, with TRBD1 as a possible D gene (5 bases). This CDR3 contains 16 residues. V lost 3 bases and J 0 bases, leaving 12 bases between the germline ends. Germline V gene lookup returns CDR1 LNHDA and CDR2 SQIVND (reference sequence). CDR3 sequence: CASSISGHYSNQPQHF. The CDR3 DNA reads TGTGCCAGTAGTATTTCCGGACACTATAGCAATCAGCCCCAGCATTTT. The variable domain in full, with the rest retrieved from reference TRBV19 and TRBJ1-5, is DGGITQSPKYLFRKEGQNVTLSCEQNLNHDAMYWYRQDPGQGLRLIYYSQIVNDFQKGDIAEGYSVSREKKESFPLTVTSAQKNPTAFYLCASSISGHYSNQPQHFGDGTRLSIL.

The chain couples TRBV5-1 to TRBJ2-1, with 10 positions matching TRBD2. This CDR3 has 15 amino acids. Germline values: CDR1 SGHRS, CDR2 YFSETQ. V gave up 0 bases and J gave up 4 bases; unmatched junction bases: 1. The chain's CDR3 is CASSLGTSGYNEQFF. The DNA of the CDR3 is TGCGCCAGCAGCTTGGGGACTAGCGGTTACAATGAGCAGTTCTTC.

V gene TRBV2 combines with J gene TRBJ1-3; D not certain. This CDR3 is built from 14 residues. Trimming removed 7 bases from V and 0 bases from J, with 10 bases in between. CDR1 and CDR2 from the germline V gene are SNHLY and FYNNEI. In DNA, the CDR3 is TGTGCCAGCAACCCCGGGTTCTCTGGAAACACCATATATTTT. Its protein product is CASNPGFSGNTIYF.

This clone was picked up one time. The chain joins TRBV19 to TRBJ2-5; D call uncertain. The CDR3 contains 14 residues. From germline, CDR1 is LNHDA and CDR2 SQIVND (reference sequence). Trimming took 5 bases from V and 4 from J, leaving 14 bases between them. The CDR3 protein is CASSPKLPRETQYF. In DNA, the CDR3 is TGTGCCAGTAGTCCAAAACTACCGCGAGAGACCCAGTACTTC.

The chain combines TRBV18 with TRBJ1-5, with 10 bases matching TRBD1. Germline V lookup: CDR1 KGHSH, CDR2 LQKENI. The V and J ends lost 6 bases and 7 bases, in that order; junction bases with no gene match: 6. The CDR3 is 14 residues long. CDR3 protein: CASSATGGRQPQHF. The CDR3 region has the DNA TGTGCCAGCTCGGCGACAGGGGGCAGGCAGCCCCAGCATTTT.

J is TRBJ1-4 and V is TRBV6-5; D is unclear. Germline CDR1 and CDR2: MNHEY and SVGAGI. Trimming removed 2 bases from V and 3 bases from J, with 7 bases in between. The CDR3 extends over 14 amino acids. The CDR3 spells CASSYISPNEKLFF. The CDR3 DNA is TGTGCCAGCAGTTACATATCCCCTAATGAAAAACTGTTTTTT.

The chain is built from TRBV6-4 and TRBJ2-3, with 12 bases that match TRBD2. Germline CDR1 MRHNA, CDR2 SNTAGT. The length of the CDR3 is 15 residues. After removal of 5 bases from V and 5 bases from J, the junction contained 5 bases not matched to a gene. This CDR3 reads CASSPTSGRIDTQYF. The CDR3 DNA reads as TGTGCCAGCAGTCCGACTAGCGGGAGAATAGATACGCAGTATTTT.

The chain employs TRBV9 and TRBJ2-3; a possible D gene is TRBD2 (7 bases). Germline lookup yields CDR1 SGDLS and CDR2 YYNGEE. This CDR3 has 16 amino acids. Trimming shortened V by 2 bases and J by 5 bases, and 18 bases separated the two germline ends. The CDR3 reads CASSVTPGGGKDTQYF. CDR3 sequence (DNA): TGTGCCAGCAGCGTGACACCGGGGGGCGGTAAAGATACGCAGTATTTT. The full variable domain, in which reference TRBV9 and TRBJ2-3 provide the parts outside the CDR3, is DSGVTQTPKHLITATGQRVTLRCSPRSGDLSVYWYQQSLDQGLQFLIQYYNGEERAKGNILERFSAQQFPDLHSELNLSSLELGDSALYFCASSVTPGGGKDTQYFGPGTRLTVL.

This rearrangement joins TRBV2 to TRBJ2-1; D might be TRBD2 (6 bases). Trimming stripped 7 bases from V and 1 base from J, with 14 bases between. The CDR3 contains 15 residues. In germline, CDR1 is SNHLY, CDR2 FYNNEI. This CDR3 is CASMSGTGSYNEQFF. The CDR3 DNA sequence: TGTGCCAGCATGTCCGGGACTGGATCCTACAATGAGCAGTTCTTC.

This clone was counted a few times. The chain is built from TRBV28 and TRBJ1-4; 8 positions agree with TRBD1. The germline V gene has CDR1 MDHEN and CDR2 SYDVKM. V dropped 3 bases and J dropped 3; count of bases not matched to a gene: 9. There are 17 residues in the CDR3. Written as DNA, the CDR3 is TGTGCCAGCAGTTTCCCTTCACAGGGGGGACCTAATGAAAAACTGTTTTTT. It translates to CASSFPSQGGPNEKLFF.

The gene calls are TRBV6-5 and TRBJ1-2, with TRBD1 as a possible D gene (5 bases). Trimming cost V 0 bases and J 3 bases, with 11 bases left between them. The CDR3 has 15 residues. CDR1 and CDR2 (germline): MNHEY, SVGAGI. The CDR3 here is CASSYSEGQYYGYTF. The CDR3 nucleotides are TGTGCCAGCAGTTACTCGGAGGGGCAGTACTATGGCTACACCTTC.

The chain links TRBV5-6 to TRBJ2-5, with 14 bases identical to TRBD2. Germline V gene data show CDR1 as SGHDT and CDR2 as YYEEEE. This CDR3 has 15 amino acids. With V trimmed by 3 bases and J by 7 bases, 5 bases remained unmatched. DNA for the CDR3: TGTGCCAGCAGCTCGGGACTAGCGGGAGCTGGGACCCAGTACTTC. Translation gives CASSSGLAGAGTQYF. The whole variable domain, remainder taken from reference TRBV5-6 and TRBJ2-5, is DAGVTQSPTHLIKTRGQQVTLRCSPKSGHDTVSWYQQALGQGPQFIFQYYEEEERQRGNFPDRFSGHQFPNYSSELNVNALLLGDSALYLCASSSGLAGAGTQYFGPGTRLLVL.

This clone was detected only once. This chain connects TRBV6-1 to TRBJ2-5; 8 positions agree with TRBD2. This CDR3 comprises 15 residues. The germline V gene has CDR1 MNHNS and CDR2 SASEGT. V lost 10 bases, J lost 3 bases, and 13 bases stayed unmatched. The CDR3 coding sequence is TGTGCCAACTCCCTGAGCGGGAGAGGTGAAGAGACCCAGTACTTC. This codes for CANSLSGRGEETQYF.

This clone was seen a single time. The chain joins TRBV6-1 to TRBJ2-5, with a possible D match to TRBD2 (6 bases). The last part of the DNA fits TRBJ2-7 better; the J call may be wrong. This CDR3 has 15 amino acids. Germline V lookup: CDR1 MNHNS, CDR2 SASEGT. CDR3 sequence reads: CASSGSWRELYEQYF. DNA of the CDR3: TGTGCCAGCAGTGGTTCGTGGAGGGAGCTCTACGAGCAGTACTTC.

The chain is built from TRBV27 and TRBJ2-2; D is uncertain. Trimming took 4 bases from V and 3 from J, leaving 6 bases between them. Germline-derived CDR1 and CDR2 are MNHEY and SMNVEV (reference sequence). This CDR3 has 13 residues. The CDR3 loop is CASSSPDTGELFF. The CDR3 nucleotides are TGTGCCAGCAGTTCCCCCGACACCGGGGAGCTGTTTTTT.

The chain carries TRBV6-6 and TRBJ1-5; 7 bases line up with TRBD1. Losses at the gene ends were 6 bases for V and 5 bases for J; bases not matched to a gene: 7. In germline, CDR1 is MNHNY, CDR2 SVGAGI (reference sequence). This CDR3 has 14 amino acids. CDR3 residues: CASSRDSTYQPQHF. CDR3 DNA sequence: TGTGCCAGCAGCCGGGACAGCACTTATCAGCCCCAGCATTTT.

For the CDR3, the DNA is TGTGCCAGCAGTCTTACAGGGGGCTCGTCGAATGGCTACACCTTC. This translates into CASSLTGGSSNGYTF. The chain joins TRBV7-3 to TRBJ1-2, with 9 bases aligning to TRBD1. J gave up 6 bases and V 6 bases, and 11 bases lay outside the gene matches. The CDR3 extends over 15 amino acids. Looked up from germline, CDR1 is SGHTA and CDR2 is FQGTGA.

This chain connects TRBV2 to TRBJ2-3; TRBD2 matches at 13 bases. CDR1 and CDR2 (germline): SNHLY, FYNNEI. The ends lost 5 bases at V and 0 bases at J; junction bases unmatched: 14. The CDR3 spans 20 residues. The DNA of the CDR3 is TGTGCCAGCAGTCTCTTCGCGGGTACTAGCGGGAGGGAAAGCACAGATACGCAGTATTTT. As protein: CASSLFAGTSGRESTDTQYF.

This clone has just a few counts. The genes are TRBV10-1 and TRBJ1-2; TRBD1 matches at 9 bases. CDR3 length equals 15 residues. Looked up from germline, CDR1 is WNHNN and CDR2 is SYGVQD (reference sequence). Germline trimming cut 0 bases from V and 8 bases from J; bases unmatched to any gene: 7. CDR3 sequence: CASSESTSGTGGYTF. The CDR3 bases are TGCGCCAGCAGTGAGTCTACCTCAGGGACAGGGGGCTACACCTTC.

The chain carries TRBV28 and TRBJ2-3; D is possibly TRBD2 (6 bases). V lost 7 bases and J lost 5, with 19 bases in between. From germline, CDR1 is MDHEN and CDR2 SYDVKM. This CDR3 region has 15 residues. The CDR3 sequence: CASKGAGNFLDTQYF. CDR3 DNA: TGTGCCAGCAAGGGTGCGGGGAACTTTTTAGATACGCAGTATTTT.

This clone showed up just a few times. This sequence joins TRBV19 and TRBJ2-3; 9 bases align to TRBD1. J lost 2 bases, V lost 3 bases, and 6 bases had no gene match. Germline CDR1 and CDR2: LNHDA and SQIVND (reference sequence). The CDR3 spans 16 residues. The CDR3 here is CASSMGQGLITDTQYF. The CDR3 DNA is TGTGCCAGTAGTATGGGACAGGGTCTGATCACAGATACGCAGTATTTT. Based on the CDR3 plus reference TRBV19 and TRBJ2-3, the full variable domain is DGGITQSPKYLFRKEGQNVTLSCEQNLNHDAMYWYRQDPGQGLRLIYYSQIVNDFQKGDIAEGYSVSREKKESFPLTVTSAQKNPTAFYLCASSMGQGLITDTQYFGPGTRLTVL.

The chain recombines TRBV4-1 with TRBJ1-2, with TRBD1 identical over 11 bases. CDR1 is MGHRA, CDR2 YSYEKL, per germline. CDR3 size: 15 residues. V shed 1 base, J shed 7 bases, and the junction held 5 bases outside the gene matches. CDR3 DNA sequence: TGCGCCAGCAGCCAAGGGGGACAGGGGGTGCCTGGCTACACCTTC. Its protein is CASSQGGQGVPGYTF.

The chain combines TRBV9 with TRBJ1-4, with D uncertain. V was pared by 3 bases and J by 5 bases, with 8 bases between. This CDR3 comprises 13 residues. Germline values: CDR1 SGDLS, CDR2 YYNGEE. The CDR3 protein is CASSAGTNEKLFF. The CDR3 DNA is TGTGCCAGCAGCGCGGGTACAAATGAAAAACTGTTTTTT. The full variable domain, its missing parts supplied by reference TRBV9 and TRBJ1-4, is DSGVTQTPKHLITATGQRVTLRCSPRSGDLSVYWYQQSLDQGLQFLIQYYNGEERAKGNILERFSAQQFPDLHSELNLSSLELGDSALYFCASSAGTNEKLFFGSGTQLSVL.

A remark on this clone: Other DNA sequences in the same sample also yield this CDR3. The chain joins TRBV19 to TRBJ2-3, with 15 bases identical to TRBD2. Trimming removed 5 bases from V and 6 bases from J; junction bases left unmatched: 12. CDR1 is LNHDA, CDR2 SQIVND, per germline (reference sequence). This CDR3 has 18 residues. CDR3 amino acids: CASSLLGLAGGKGDTQYF. The CDR3, as DNA: TGTGCCAGTAGTCTCCTGGGACTAGCGGGGGGTAAGGGGGATACGCAGTATTTT.

The chain carries TRBV14 and TRBJ2-7; 7 bases fit TRBD1. Trimming cost V 3 bases and J 2 bases; bases outside gene matches: 16. The CDR3 is made up of 18 amino acids. CDR1 and CDR2 from the germline V gene are SGHDN and FVKESK. CDR3 loop: CASSHPGTRQGGTYEQYF. CDR3 nucleotides: TGTGCCAGCAGCCACCCGGGGACCAGACAGGGTGGTACCTACGAGCAGTACTTC.